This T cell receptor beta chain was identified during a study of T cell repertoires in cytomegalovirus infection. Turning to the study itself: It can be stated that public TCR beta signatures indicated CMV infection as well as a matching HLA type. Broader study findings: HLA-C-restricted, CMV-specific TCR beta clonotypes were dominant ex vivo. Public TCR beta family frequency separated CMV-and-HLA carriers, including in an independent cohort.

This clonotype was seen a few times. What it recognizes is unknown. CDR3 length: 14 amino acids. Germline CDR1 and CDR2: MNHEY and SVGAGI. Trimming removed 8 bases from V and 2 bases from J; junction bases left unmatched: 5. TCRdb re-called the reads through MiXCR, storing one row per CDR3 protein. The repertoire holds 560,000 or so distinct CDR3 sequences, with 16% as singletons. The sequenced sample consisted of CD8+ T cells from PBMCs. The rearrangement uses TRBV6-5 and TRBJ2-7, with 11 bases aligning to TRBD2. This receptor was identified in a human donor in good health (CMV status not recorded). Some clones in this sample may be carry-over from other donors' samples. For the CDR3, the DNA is TGTGCCAGCGGCTCGACTAGCGGGGCCTACGAGCAGTACTTC. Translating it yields CASGSTSGAYEQYF.